The 21 T cell receptor beta chains below all came from one sample that was sequenced in a study of immune heterogeneity within non-small cell lung tumors. A multiplex PCR containing 32 V primers and 13 J primers was used to amplify TCR beta CDR3. TCRdb ran MiXCR on the multiplex PCR reads and lists one entry per CDR3 protein. The sample yields approximately 14,000 distinct CDR3 sequences, around 27% seen once. The template consisted of bulk tumor genomic DNA, with 600 ng used per sample. Every primary tumor yielded several biopsies, spaced far apart, that were taken during surgery. Before undergoing curative surgery, patients had newly diagnosed non-small cell lung cancer that was untreated. The sequenced material came from lung tumor tissue. These receptors were taken from a man in his forties or fifties with non-small cell lung cancer.

A word on this clonotype: A much larger clone sits a single nucleotide away, making a read error possible. The CDR3 does not close with the conserved phenylalanine or tryptophan, likely indicating a read error. The chain couples TRBV19 to TRBJ2-1; D is perhaps TRBD1 or TRBD2 (5 bases each). Germline V lookup: CDR1 LNHDA, CDR2 SQIVND (reference sequence). CDR3 length: 15 amino acids. V lost 2 bases to trimming and J lost 3 bases, with 11 bases between them. CDR3 sequence reads: CASSISGTIYNEQFL. CDR3 nucleotides: TGTGCCAGTAGTATATCCGGGACGATCTACAATGAGCAGTTCTTA.

This chain connects TRBV19 to TRBJ1-4; D gene unclear. CDR1 and CDR2 (germline): LNHDA, SQIVND (reference sequence). The CDR3 is 13 amino acids. V dropped 2 bases and J dropped 4 bases, with 5 bases sitting between them. The CDR3 region has the DNA TGTGCCAGTAGTATACGGTATAATGAAAAACTGTTTTTT. This translates into CASSIRYNEKLFF.

This clonotype has a count of ten or more. V gene TRBV20-1 combines with J gene TRBJ2-7, with 9 nucleotides matching TRBD2. CDR1 is DFQATT, CDR2 SNEGSKA, per germline (reference sequence). The CDR3 extends over 13 amino acids. Trimming cost V 3 bases and J 3 bases; bases outside gene matches: 3. CDR3 bases: TGCAGTGCTAGTGGCGGGAGGGGCTACGAGCAGTACTTC. Amino acids: CSASGGRGYEQYF.

This clonotype was seen a few times. The CDR3 DNA reads as TGTGCCAGCAGCCAAGACAGGTTGGTCACAGATACGCAGTATTTT. Protein product: CASSQDRLVTDTQYF. The V call is TRBV5-4, the J call TRBJ2-3, with TRBD1 as a possible D gene (6 bases). The ends were cut back, 4 bases at V and 2 bases at J, with 14 bases in the middle. The V gene's germline CDR1 is SGHNT and CDR2 YYREEE (reference sequence). The CDR3 length is 15 residues.

This clonotype was seen at least ten times. This chain connects TRBV20-1 to TRBJ2-3; D is undetermined. Trimming shortened V by 3 bases and J by 1 base, and 11 bases separated the two germline ends. The CDR3 sequence is 14 residues long. Germline-derived CDR1 and CDR2 are DFQATT and SNEGSKA (reference sequence). The CDR3 DNA reads TGCAGTGCTAGGGTACCGTATGGCACAGATACGCAGTATTTT. Translation gives CSARVPYGTDTQYF.

A note on this clonotype: A much larger clone differs from this one at a single base, so this may be a read error. The CDR3 protein is CASSRGLAGVGHDQYF. The CDR3 region has the DNA TGTGCCAGTAGCAGGGGACTAGCGGGAGTGGGGCACGATCAGTACTTC. The rearrangement joins TRBV19 to TRBJ2-7; TRBD2 matches at 14 bases. Germline V gene sequence: CDR1 LNHDA, CDR2 SQIVND (reference sequence). This CDR3 comprises 16 residues.

This clonotype was detected a few times. The chain recombines TRBV15 with TRBJ2-7; possibly TRBD2 for D (5 bases). Trimming removed 5 bases from V and 5 bases from J, with 16 bases in between. This CDR3 comprises 14 residues. Germline V gene sequence: CDR1 LNHNV, CDR2 YYDKDF (reference sequence). The CDR3 sequence: CATSPRDRGDEQYF. The CDR3 region has the DNA TGTGCCACCAGCCCAAGAGACCGGGGAGACGAGCAGTACTTC.

This clonotype was counted a few times. V usage is TRBV4-3 and J usage is TRBJ2-3; no definite D call. The CDR3 consists of 15 residues. V was shortened by 5 bases and J by 2 bases, with 14 bases between the two germline ends. CDR1 and CDR2 from the germline V gene are LGHNA and YSLEER. Here the CDR3 reads CASSTRATYTDTQYF. As DNA, the CDR3 is TGCGCCAGCAGCACCCGCGCGACTTACACAGATACGCAGTATTTT.

Regarding this clonotype: Possible read error: a much larger clone is one base away. The J gene is TRBJ1-2, the V gene TRBV11-2; TRBD1 aligns across 7 bases. The CDR3 consists of 15 residues. CDR1 and CDR2 (germline): SGHAT, FQNNGV. The CDR3 reads CARSSQPDRARGYTF. Written as DNA, the CDR3 is TGTGCCAGAAGCTCCCAACCAGACAGGGCGAGGGGCTACACCTTC.

Of note for this clonotype: A much more abundant neighbour one base away suggests this may be a read error. The rearrangement uses TRBV20-1 and TRBJ2-7; no firm D call. V was trimmed by 6 bases and J by 2 bases, leaving 14 bases between them. Germline V gene sequence: CDR1 DFQATT, CDR2 SNEGSKA (reference sequence). This CDR3 contains 13 residues. The CDR3 reads CSAVAAPTYEQYF. The CDR3 nucleotides read TGCAGTGCAGTGGCTGCACCCACCTACGAGCAGTACTTC.

This clonotype was seen more than once but under ten times. The genes are TRBV5-1 and TRBJ1-1; no definite D call. Germline V gene sequence: CDR1 SGHRS, CDR2 YFSETQ. This CDR3 is 14 amino acids long. V gave up 4 bases and J gave up 8 bases, with 18 bases separating them. The CDR3 nucleotides read TGCGCCAGCAGCACCCACGGGAGTAATGAAGAAGCTTTCTTT. Translation gives CASSTHGSNEEAFF.

In its sample, this clonotype is medium-sized (0.01 to 0.1%). The J gene is TRBJ2-7, the V gene TRBV11-2; no firm D call. This CDR3 has 13 residues. From germline, CDR1 is SGHAT and CDR2 FQNNGV. Deletions cut 5 bases from V and 2 bases from J, with 10 bases between. The CDR3 region has the DNA TGTGCCAGCAGCGCCGACCGCGCCTACGAGCAGTACTTC. Its translation: CASSADRAYEQYF.

A note on this clonotype: Being one base from a much bigger clone, this may be a read error. The chain employs TRBV2 and TRBJ1-1, with TRBD1 identical over 8 bases. The V gene's germline CDR1 is SNHLY and CDR2 FYNNEI. This CDR3 has 14 residues. The DNA of the CDR3 is TGTGACAGCAGTGGGGACAGGTCGAACACTGAAGCTTTCTTT. Its translation: CDSSGDRSNTEAFF.

This clonotype was found many times. The V and J genes are TRBV6-1 and TRBJ1-1, with 8 bases aligning to TRBD1. With V trimmed by 3 bases and J by 2 bases, 2 bases remained unmatched. The CDR3 spans 14 residues. Per the germline V gene, CDR1 is MNHNS and CDR2 is SASEGT. The CDR3 loop reads CASSDGTGNTEAFF. The DNA of the CDR3 is TGTGCCAGCAGTGACGGGACAGGTAACACTGAAGCTTTCTTT.

Remarks on this clonotype: A read error may be the cause here, since a much bigger clone is one base away. The chain carries TRBV10-3 and TRBJ2-5; 9 bases align to TRBD1. Trimming cost V 5 bases and J 3 bases; bases outside gene matches: 7. The CDR3 has 15 amino acids. Germline lookup yields CDR1 ENHRY and CDR2 SYGVKD. CDR3 loop: CAISIVQGAKETQYF. CDR3 in DNA: TGTGCCATCAGTATAGTACAGGGGGCTAAAGAGACCCAGTACTTC.

This clonotype was seen at least ten times. J is TRBJ1-3 and V is TRBV6-6, with a weak D call TRBD1 (5 bases). V lost 0 bases and J lost 5, with 14 bases in between. In germline, CDR1 is MNHNY, CDR2 SVGAGI (reference sequence). This CDR3 region has 16 residues. The CDR3 nucleotides are TGTGCCAGCAGTTACTCCCATCGGGGGATACGAAACACCATATATTTT. Translating gives CASSYSHRGIRNTIYF.

This clonotype was seen many times. This chain links TRBV12-3 or TRBV12-4 with TRBJ1-2; tentatively, D is TRBD1 (5 bases). The ends were cut back, 5 bases at V and 6 bases at J, with 13 bases in the middle. The CDR3 is 13 residues long. In nucleotides, the CDR3 is TGTGCCAGCAGTGGGACCAAGGGGAATGGCTACACCTTC. Residues: CASSGTKGNGYTF.

This clonotype was counted a few times. The chain uses TRBV5-6 and TRBJ1-1, with D tentatively TRBD1 (5 bases). This CDR3 is 16 amino acids long. The ends were cut back, 6 bases at V and 3 bases at J, with 21 bases in the middle. Germline loops: CDR1 SGHDT, CDR2 YYEEEE. The CDR3 DNA is TGTGCCAGCACGAGATCGGGACTACTCGGCGACACTGAAGCTTTCTTT. Residues: CASTRSGLLGDTEAFF.

This clonotype was observed at least ten times. This chain joins TRBV6-6 and TRBJ2-1; 16 nucleotides agree with TRBD2. J gave up 8 bases and V 1 base, and 5 bases lay outside the gene matches. This CDR3 region has 17 residues. The germline V gene encodes CDR1 MNHNY and CDR2 SVGAGI (reference sequence). The CDR3 protein is CASSYFGTSGRAHEQFF. The DNA for the CDR3 is TGTGCCAGCAGTTACTTTGGGACTAGCGGGAGGGCCCATGAGCAGTTCTTC.

Worth noting for this clonotype: A much larger clone differs by one base, so this may be a read error. The chain joins TRBV24-1 to TRBJ1-5; TRBD1 is a possible D gene (6 bases). The CDR3 runs to 16 residues. In germline, CDR1 is KGHDR, CDR2 SFDVKD. The CDR3, as DNA: TGTGCCACCAGTGCCAAACAGGGTAGAAGCAATCAGCCCGAGCATTTT. This sequence encodes CATSAKQGRSNQPEHF.

Of note for this clonotype: One end of the junction does not line up with germline, which may come from a read error. J is TRBJ2-4 and V is TRBV6-1; 12 nucleotides align to TRBD2. Germline V lookup: CDR1 MNHNS, CDR2 SASEGT. This CDR3 comprises 16 residues. In DNA form, the CDR3 reads TGTGCCAGCAGTGACCTAGCGGGAGGGACCAAAAACATTAAGTACTTC. Amino acids: CASSDLAGGTKNIKYF.